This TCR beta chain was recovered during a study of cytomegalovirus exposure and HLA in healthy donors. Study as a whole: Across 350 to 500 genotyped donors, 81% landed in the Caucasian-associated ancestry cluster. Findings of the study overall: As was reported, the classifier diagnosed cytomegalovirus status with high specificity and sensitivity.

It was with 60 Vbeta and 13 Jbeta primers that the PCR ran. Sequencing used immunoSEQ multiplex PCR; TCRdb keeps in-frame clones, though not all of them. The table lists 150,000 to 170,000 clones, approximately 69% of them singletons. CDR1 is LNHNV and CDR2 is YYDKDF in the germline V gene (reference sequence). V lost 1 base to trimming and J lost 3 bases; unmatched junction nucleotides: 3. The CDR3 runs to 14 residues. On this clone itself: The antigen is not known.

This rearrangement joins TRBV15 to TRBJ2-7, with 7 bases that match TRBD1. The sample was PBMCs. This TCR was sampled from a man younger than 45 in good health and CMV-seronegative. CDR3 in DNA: TGTGCCACCAGCAGAGCAGGGACAGTCTACGAGCAGTACTTC. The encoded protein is CATSRAGTVYEQYF.